This T cell receptor (beta chain) was sequenced during a study of identifying expanded T cells in peripheral blood. General observations from the study: Technical replicates showed approximately 1.2 changed clones; two weeks about 16.4; four weeks 19.

Turning to this clone: Its target is not known.

Data came from immunoSEQ multiplex PCR; TCRdb stores just in-frame clones and leaves some out. The sample has some 130,000 clones; 65% to 90% are singletons. The material sequenced was blood. The source is a person aged 18 to 75 in good health.

CDR3 protein: CASISGQGYTYEQYF. The DNA for the CDR3 is TGTGCCAGCATAAGCGGACAGGGATACACCTACGAGCAGTACTTC. This sequence joins TRBV28 and TRBJ2-7, with 8 bases lining up with TRBD1. The CDR3 covers 15 residues. CDR1 MDHEN and CDR2 SYDVKM come from the germline V gene. Losses at the gene ends were 7 bases for V and 2 bases for J; bases not matched to a gene: 10.